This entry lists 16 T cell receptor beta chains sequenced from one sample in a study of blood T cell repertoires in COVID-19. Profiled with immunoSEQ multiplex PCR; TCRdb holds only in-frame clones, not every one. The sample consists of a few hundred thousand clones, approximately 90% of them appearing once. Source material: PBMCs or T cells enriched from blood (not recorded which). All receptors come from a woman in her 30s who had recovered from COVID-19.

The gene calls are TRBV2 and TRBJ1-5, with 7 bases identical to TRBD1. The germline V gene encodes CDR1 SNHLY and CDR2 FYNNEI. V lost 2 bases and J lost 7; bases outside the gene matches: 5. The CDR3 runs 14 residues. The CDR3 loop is CASSERQGNQPQHF. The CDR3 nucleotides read TGTGCCAGCAGTGAACGACAGGGTAACCAGCCCCAGCATTTT.

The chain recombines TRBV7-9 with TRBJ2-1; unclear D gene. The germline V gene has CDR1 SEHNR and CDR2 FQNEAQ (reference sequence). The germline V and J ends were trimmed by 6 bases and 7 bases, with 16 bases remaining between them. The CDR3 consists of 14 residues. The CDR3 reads CASRVEYRLNEQFF. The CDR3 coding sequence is TGTGCCAGCAGGGTTGAGTATCGGTTGAATGAGCAGTTCTTC.

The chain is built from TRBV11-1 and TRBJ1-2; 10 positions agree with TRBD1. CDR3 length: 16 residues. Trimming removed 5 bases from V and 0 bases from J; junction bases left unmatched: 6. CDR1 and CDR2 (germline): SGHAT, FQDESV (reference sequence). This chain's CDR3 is CASSRGDRGSNYGYTF. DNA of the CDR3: TGTGCCAGCAGCCGAGGGGACAGGGGATCTAACTATGGCTACACCTTC. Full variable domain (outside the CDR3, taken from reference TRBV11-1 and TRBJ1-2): EAEVAQSPRYKITEKSQAVAFWCDPISGHATLYWYRQILGQGPELLVQFQDESVVDDSQLPKDRFSAERLKGVDSTLKIQPAELGDSAMYLCASSRGDRGSNYGYTFGSGTRLTVV.

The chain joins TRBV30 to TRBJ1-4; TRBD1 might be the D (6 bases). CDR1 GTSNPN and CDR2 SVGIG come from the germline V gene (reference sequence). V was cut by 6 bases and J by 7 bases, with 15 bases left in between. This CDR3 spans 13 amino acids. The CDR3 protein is CACKHRESEKLFF. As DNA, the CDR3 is TGTGCCTGCAAGCACAGGGAGAGTGAAAAACTGTTTTTT. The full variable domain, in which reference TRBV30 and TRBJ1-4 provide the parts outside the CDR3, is SQTIHQWPATLVQPVGSPLSLECTVEGTSNPNLYWYRQAAGRGLQLLFYSVGIGQISSEVPQNLSASRPQDRQFILSSKKLLLSDSGFYLCACKHRESEKLFFGSGTQLSVL.

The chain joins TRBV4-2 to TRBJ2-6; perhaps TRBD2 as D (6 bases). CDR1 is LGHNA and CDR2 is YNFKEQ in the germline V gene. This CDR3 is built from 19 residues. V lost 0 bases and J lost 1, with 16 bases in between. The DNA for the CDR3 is TGTGCCAGCAGCCAAGATCCCCAAGCGGGCCTATCTGGGGCCAACGTCCTGACTTTC. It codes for CASSQDPQAGLSGANVLTF.

The CDR3 loop reads CASSTSGREGDTQYF. Written as DNA, the CDR3 is TGCGCCAGCAGCACTAGCGGGAGGGAAGGAGATACGCAGTATTTT. This chain joins TRBV5-1 and TRBJ2-3, with 13 bases lining up with TRBD2. The CDR3 runs 15 residues. Germline CDR1 is SGHRS and CDR2 is YFSETQ. The J segment lost 5 bases and the V segment lost 4 bases, leaving 4 bases of the junction unmatched.

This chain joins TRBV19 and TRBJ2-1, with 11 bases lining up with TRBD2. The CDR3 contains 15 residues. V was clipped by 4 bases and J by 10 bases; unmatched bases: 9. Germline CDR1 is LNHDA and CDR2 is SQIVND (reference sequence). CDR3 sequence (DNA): TGTGCCAGTAGTACTATAGCGGGAGGGCTGCTGGAGCAGTTCTTC. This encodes CASSTIAGGLLEQFF.

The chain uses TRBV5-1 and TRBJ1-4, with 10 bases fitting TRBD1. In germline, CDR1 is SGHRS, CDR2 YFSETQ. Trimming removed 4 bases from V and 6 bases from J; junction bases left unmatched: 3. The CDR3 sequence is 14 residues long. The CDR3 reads CASSPGQGYEKLFF. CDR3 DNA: TGCGCCAGCAGCCCGGGACAGGGGTATGAAAAACTGTTTTTT.

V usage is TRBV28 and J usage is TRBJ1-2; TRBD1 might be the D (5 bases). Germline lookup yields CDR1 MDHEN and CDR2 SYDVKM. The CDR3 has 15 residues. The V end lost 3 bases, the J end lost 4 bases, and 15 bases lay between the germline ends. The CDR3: CASSLGGVRSYGYTF. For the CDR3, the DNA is TGTGCCAGCAGTTTGGGGGGGGTTCGGAGCTATGGCTACACCTTC.

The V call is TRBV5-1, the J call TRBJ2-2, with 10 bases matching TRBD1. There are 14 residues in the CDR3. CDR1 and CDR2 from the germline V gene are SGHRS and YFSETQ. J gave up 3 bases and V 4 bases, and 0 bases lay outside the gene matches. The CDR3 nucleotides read TGCGCCAGCAGCGGGACAGGGGACACCGGGGAGCTGTTTTTT. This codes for CASSGTGDTGELFF.

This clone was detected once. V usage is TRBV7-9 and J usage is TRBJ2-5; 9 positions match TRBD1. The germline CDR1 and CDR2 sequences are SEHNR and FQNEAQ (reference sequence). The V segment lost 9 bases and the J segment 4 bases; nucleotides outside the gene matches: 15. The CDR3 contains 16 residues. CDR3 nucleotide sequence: TGTGCCAGAAGCGGACAGGGGTGGTTTGTTAGAGAGACCCAGTACTTC. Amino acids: CARSGQGWFVRETQYF.

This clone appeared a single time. CDR3 sequence: CASSFAGQGGETQYF. As DNA, the CDR3 is TGTGCCAGCAGCTTTGCGGGGCAGGGGGGAGAGACCCAGTACTTC. This chain joins TRBV7-2 and TRBJ2-5, with D possibly TRBD1 on 7 matching bases. Germline V gene data show CDR1 as SGHTA and CDR2 as FQGNSA. CDR3 length equals 15 residues. Trimming shortened V by 3 bases and J by 4 bases, and 15 bases separated the two germline ends. Complete variable domain (other parts from reference TRBV7-2 and TRBJ2-5): GAGVSQSPSNKVTEKGKDVELRCDPISGHTALYWYRQSLGQGLEFLIYFQGNSAPDKSGLPSDRFSAERTGGSVSTLTIQRTQQEDSAVYLCASSFAGQGGETQYFGPGTRLLVL.

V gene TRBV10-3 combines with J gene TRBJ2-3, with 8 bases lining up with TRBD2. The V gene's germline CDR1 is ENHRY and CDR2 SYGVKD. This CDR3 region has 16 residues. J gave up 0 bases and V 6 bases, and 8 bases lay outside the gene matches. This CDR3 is CAIRPSTSASTDTQYF. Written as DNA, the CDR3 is TGTGCCATCAGACCCTCGACTAGCGCGAGCACAGATACGCAGTATTTT.

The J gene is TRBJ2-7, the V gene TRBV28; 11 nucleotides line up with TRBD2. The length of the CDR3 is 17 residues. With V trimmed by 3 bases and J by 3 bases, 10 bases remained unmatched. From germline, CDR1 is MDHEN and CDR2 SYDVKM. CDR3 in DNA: TGTGCCAGCAGTTTTCGTCTGGGACTAGCGGCCAACTACGAGCAGTACTTC. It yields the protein CASSFRLGLAANYEQYF.

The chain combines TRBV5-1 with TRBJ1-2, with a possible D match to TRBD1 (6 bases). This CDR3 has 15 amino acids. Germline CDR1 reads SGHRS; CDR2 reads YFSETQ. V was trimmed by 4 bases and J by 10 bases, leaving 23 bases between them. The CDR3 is CASSVGAGQPDFYTF. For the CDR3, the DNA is TGCGCCAGCAGCGTGGGGGCGGGGCAGCCAGATTTCTACACCTTC.

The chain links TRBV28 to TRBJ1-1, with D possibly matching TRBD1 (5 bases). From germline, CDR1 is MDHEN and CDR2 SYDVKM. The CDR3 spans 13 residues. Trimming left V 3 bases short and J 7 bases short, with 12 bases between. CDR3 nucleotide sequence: TGTGCCAGCAGTTTGGGGCAACAAGTTGAAGCTTTCTTT. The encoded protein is CASSLGQQVEAFF.